This TCR beta chain was observed in a study of T cell repertoires in cytomegalovirus infection. Study context: Public TCR beta signature analysis indicated the presence of both CMV infection and matching HLA type.

This clonotype showed up just a few times. Its target is not known. TCRdb re-called the reads through MiXCR, storing one row per CDR3 protein. The sample records 300,000 to 400,000 distinct CDR3 sequences, 25% to 35% being singletons. Germline V gives CDR1 SGHAT, CDR2 FQNNGV. The CDR3 is made up of 14 amino acids. V was pared by 6 bases and J by 5 bases, with 16 bases between. This receptor was identified in a human donor in good health (CMV status not recorded). Some clones in this sample may be carry-over from other donors' samples. Sequencing used cultured PBMCs, obtained from culture after CMV antigen stimulation. V gene TRBV11-2 combines with J gene TRBJ2-5, with D perhaps TRBD1 or TRBD2 (6 bases each). CDR3 residues: CASSPQGLGETQYF. Written as DNA, the CDR3 is TGTGCCAGCAGTCCACAGGGACTCGGGGAGACCCAGTACTTC.